These T cell receptor beta chains were read from a single sample in a study of blood T cell repertoires in COVID-19. Only in-frame clones appear in the TCRdb table, and some are missing; sequencing was by immunoSEQ multiplex PCR. Of 53,000 or so clones in the sample, about nine tenths were seen once. Material for sequencing was peripheral blood. These receptors came from a man aged 40-49 years with acute or convalescent COVID-19. Each CDR3 is given with its conserved first and last residue. A D gene is named only where the DNA matches it firmly. Clone sizes are given selectively: once, few, many, or a class where the clone is expanded.

J gene,V gene,D gene,clone size,CDR3 DNA,CDR3 protein
TRBJ2-1,TRBV20-1,TRBD2,-,TGCAGTGCTAGTCGCGGGACTACATACAATGAGCAGTTCTTC,CSASRGTTYNEQFF
TRBJ1-3,TRBV6-5,-,-,TGTGCCAGCGCCGGTGGGGGCGGTGGAAACACCATATATTTT,CASAGGGGGNTIYF
TRBJ1-1,TRBV9,-,-,TGTGCCAGCAGCGTAGATTACACGAACACTGAAGCTTTCTTT,CASSVDYTNTEAFF
TRBJ1-1,TRBV19,TRBD1,-,TGTGCCAGTAGTGGGAGACAGGGGATCACTGAAGCTTTCTTT,CASSGRQGITEAFF
TRBJ2-7,TRBV7-9,-,-,TGTGCCAGCAGCTCGTTGTCCGAGCAGTACTTC,CASSSLSEQYF
TRBJ1-2,TRBV7-3,-,once,TGTGCCAGCAGCTTTTCCCCGACAGTACCCTATGGCTACACCTTC,CASSFSPTVPYGYTF
TRBJ2-5,TRBV6-5,TRBD2,once,TGTGCCAGCACCTCTAGCGGCCAAGAGACCCAGTACTTC,CASTSSGQETQYF
TRBJ1-5,TRBV5-1,-,-,TGCGCCAGCAGCTTCGAGCCCAGGCGGGGTGGCAATCAGCCCCAGCATTTT,CASSFEPRRGGNQPQHF
TRBJ2-1,TRBV18,TRBD2,once,TGTGCCAGCTCACCATTGCATCGGGCTAGCGGGAGAGGGTACAATGAGCAGTTCTTC,CASSPLHRASGRGYNEQFF
TRBJ2-7,TRBV18,-,-,TGTGCCAGTTCCGGGTCAGGGGATGACTTCAGGAATCCCTACGAGCAGTACTTC,CASSGSGDDFRNPYEQYF
TRBJ2-7,TRBV10-2,-,-,TGCGCCAGCAGTGTTGCAGGGTACGAGCAGTACTTC,CASSVAGYEQYF
TRBJ2-3,TRBV25-1,TRBD2,-,TGTGCCAGCAGTGAACGGACTAGTATAACAGATACGCAGTATTTT,CASSERTSITDTQYF
TRBJ1-2,TRBV9,-,once,TGTGCCAGCAGCGTAGGGACCGGAGGACCCTTCCAGGGCTACACCTTC,CASSVGTGGPFQGYTF
TRBJ1-5,TRBV20-1,TRBD1,-,TGCAGTGCTAGTACCAACAGGGGAAATCAGCCCCAGCATTTT,CSASTNRGNQPQHF
TRBJ2-1,TRBV24-1,-,-,TGTGCCACCAGTCACTATGGGAATGAGCAGTTCTTC,CATSHYGNEQFF
TRBJ2-1,TRBV12-5,TRBD1,-,TGTGCTAGTGGCTCAGGACAGGGGCGCTACAATGAGCAGTTCTTC,CASGSGQGRYNEQFF
TRBJ2-1,TRBV30,TRBD2,-,TGTGCCTGGAGACGAAGCGGGAAGGGTAATGAGCAGTTCTTC,CAWRRSGKGNEQFF
TRBJ1-2,TRBV10-1,TRBD1,-,TGCGCCAGCAGTTCGGACAGGGCCCATGGCTACACCTTC,CASSSDRAHGYTF
TRBJ2-3,TRBV3-1/TRBV3-2,TRBD2,-,TGTGCCAGCAGCCAAGTAGCGGGGCGGCCGAGTACGCAGTATTTT,CASSQVAGRPSTQYF
TRBJ1-2,TRBV3-1/TRBV3-2,TRBD1,-,TGTGCCAGCAGCCAGACAGGGACTCTCTTCTATGGCTACACCTTC,CASSQTGTLFYGYTF
TRBJ2-1,TRBV14,TRBD2,-,TGTGCCAGCAGCCAAGCAGGAAATAGCGGGAAGTATGAGCAGTTCTTC,CASSQAGNSGKYEQFF
TRBJ1-3,TRBV7-9,TRBD1,-,TGTGCCAGCAGCATTACGGGGGACAGGAGCTCTGGAAACACCATATATTTT,CASSITGDRSSGNTIYF
TRBJ1-1,TRBV11-3,-,-,TGTGCCAGCAGCTTAAACTCCGTCGACAGCGAAGCTTTCTTT,CASSLNSVDSEAFF
TRBJ2-1,TRBV30,-,-,TGTGCCTGGAGTACAGGTAGCTCCTACAATGAGCAGTTCTTC,CAWSTGSSYNEQFF
TRBJ1-5,TRBV2,TRBD1,-,TGTGCCAGCAGTCGGGACAGTAACCGGGGGCCCCAGCATTTT,CASSRDSNRGPQHF
TRBJ2-2,TRBV9,-,-,TGTGCCAGCAGCGCCGCAGGGACCGGGGAGCTGTTTTTT,CASSAAGTGELFF
TRBJ2-1,TRBV4-1,-,-,TGCGCCAGCAGCCAAGATACTAGTCAAGCCTACAATGAGCAGTTCTTC,CASSQDTSQAYNEQFF
TRBJ2-7,TRBV2,-,-,TGTGCCAGCAGTGAAGCGACAACAGTCCAAAAGCAGTACTTC,CASSEATTVQKQYF
TRBJ1-5,TRBV28,-,-,TGTGCCAGCAGTTCGGGTGATCAGCCCCAGCATTTT,CASSSGDQPQHF
TRBJ1-3,TRBV5-1,-,-,TGCGCCAGCAGCTCAGGCGCAGGGGTCCGAGGAAACACCATATATTTT,CASSSGAGVRGNTIYF
TRBJ2-3,TRBV5-1,TRBD2,-,TGCGCCAGCAGCTTGGGAACACTAGCGGGAGTGGATACGCAGTATTTT,CASSLGTLAGVDTQYF
TRBJ2-7,TRBV2,-,once,TGTGCCAGCGGAGGGAAACACGAGCAGTACTTC,CASGGKHEQYF
TRBJ1-2,TRBV4-2,-,-,TGTGCCAGCAGCCAAGAGTCCCTGAACTATGGCTACACCTTC,CASSQESLNYGYTF
TRBJ1-1,TRBV11-2,-,-,TGTGCCAGCAGCTTAGATCCCAGGGGCACTGAAGCTTTCTTT,CASSLDPRGTEAFF
TRBJ2-1,TRBV3-1/TRBV3-2,-,-,TGTGCCAGCAGCCCGCGGCAGATCAATGAGCAGTTCTTC,CASSPRQINEQFF
TRBJ2-7,TRBV9,TRBD2,-,TGTGCCAGCAGCGTAGCTAGCGGGAACTACGAGCAGTACTTC,CASSVASGNYEQYF
TRBJ2-5,TRBV7-6,-,-,TGTGCCAGCAGCACGACGGGGTTGGAGACCCAGTACTTC,CASSTTGLETQYF
TRBJ2-1,TRBV9,TRBD1,-,TGTGCCAGCAGCGTAGCTACAGGCACCGGGACAGGGGACGATGAGCAGTTCTTC,CASSVATGTGTGDDEQFF
TRBJ2-5,TRBV11-2,-,-,TGTGCCAGCAGCCCACAACCCCAAGAGACCCAGTACTTC,CASSPQPQETQYF
TRBJ2-3,TRBV19,-,-,TGTGCCGGGGGGACGGGAGGCACAGATACGCAGTATTTT,CAGGTGGTDTQYF
TRBJ2-3,TRBV3-1/TRBV3-2,TRBD1,-,TGTGCCAGCAGCCAAGAGGGACAGGGGCGGGTTACGCAGTATTTT,CASSQEGQGRVTQYF
TRBJ1-1,TRBV5-1,TRBD1,-,TGCGCCAGCAGCGGACAGGACAACACTGAAGCTTTCTTT,CASSGQDNTEAFF
TRBJ1-5,TRBV19,-,-,TGTGCCACTGGGACACCCAATCAGCCCCAGCATTTT,CATGTPNQPQHF
TRBJ2-3,TRBV30,TRBD1,once,TGTGCCTGGAGTGGGGACAGGGGAGGTCGGGCAGATACGCAGTATTTT,CAWSGDRGGRADTQYF
TRBJ1-1,TRBV9,TRBD1,-,TGTGCCAGCAGCGTGGGACAGGTGGTCACTGAAGCTTTCTTT,CASSVGQVVTEAFF
TRBJ2-7,TRBV6-5,TRBD1,-,TGTGCCAGCAGTTCCCCCGGGACAGACTACGAGCAGTACTTC,CASSSPGTDYEQYF
TRBJ1-1,TRBV3-1/TRBV3-2,-,-,TGTGCCAGCAGCCAATCCGGGAAGAACACTGAAGCTTTCTTT,CASSQSGKNTEAFF
TRBJ2-3,TRBV11-3,TRBD2,-,TGTGCCAGCAGCTTAGATTTCGCGGGAGGAGGCACAGATACGCAGTATTTT,CASSLDFAGGGTDTQYF
TRBJ2-1,TRBV18,-,-,TGTGCCAGCTCACCGCTACTCGGGAATGAGCAGTTCTTC,CASSPLLGNEQFF
TRBJ1-5,TRBV30,-,-,TGTGCCTGGAGTGTAACTGCCAATCAGCCCCAGCATTTT,CAWSVTANQPQHF